This TCR beta chain was obtained from a study of T cells in Graves' hyperthyroidism and ophthalmopathy. Notes on the study in general: Blood also showed most of the thyroid clonotypes that were expanded above 0.001. Before onset, ophthalmopathy was predicted by the model a median 6.5 months earlier.

The CDR3 has 15 residues. Germline V gives CDR1 LNHNV, CDR2 YYDKDF (reference sequence). Trimming shortened V by 0 bases and J by 2 bases, and 8 bases separated the two germline ends. Comment on this clonotype: Its specificity is unknown.

RNA transcripts yielded amplified TCR beta CDR3 regions. Carried out on the TCR CDR3, a first-round RT-PCR used the HTBI primer set. TCRdb fed the multiplex PCR reads into MiXCR, producing one record per CDR3 protein. The sample lists around 610,000 distinct CDR3 sequences; roughly 14% were seen once. Diagnoses rested on clinical symptoms, serum thyroxine and TRAb, thyroid ultrasound and orbital computed tomography. The sequence was obtained from a woman aged 40-49 years with Graves' ophthalmopathy. The chain recombines TRBV15 with TRBJ1-3, with D possibly matching TRBD1 (5 bases). The source material was blood. CDR3 region: CATSRDWGAGNTIYF. DNA of the CDR3: TGTGCCACCAGCAGAGATTGGGGGGCTGGAAACACCATATATTTT.